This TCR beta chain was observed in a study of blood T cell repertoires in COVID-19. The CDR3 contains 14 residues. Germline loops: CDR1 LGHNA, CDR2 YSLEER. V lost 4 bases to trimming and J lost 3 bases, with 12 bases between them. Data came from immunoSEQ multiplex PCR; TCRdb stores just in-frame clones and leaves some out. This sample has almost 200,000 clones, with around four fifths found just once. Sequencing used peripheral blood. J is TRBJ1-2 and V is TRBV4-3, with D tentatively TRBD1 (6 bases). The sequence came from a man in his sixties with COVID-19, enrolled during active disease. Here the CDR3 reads CASSRGQSDYGYTF. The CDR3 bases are TGCGCCAGCAGCCGAGGACAGTCGGACTATGGCTACACCTTC.